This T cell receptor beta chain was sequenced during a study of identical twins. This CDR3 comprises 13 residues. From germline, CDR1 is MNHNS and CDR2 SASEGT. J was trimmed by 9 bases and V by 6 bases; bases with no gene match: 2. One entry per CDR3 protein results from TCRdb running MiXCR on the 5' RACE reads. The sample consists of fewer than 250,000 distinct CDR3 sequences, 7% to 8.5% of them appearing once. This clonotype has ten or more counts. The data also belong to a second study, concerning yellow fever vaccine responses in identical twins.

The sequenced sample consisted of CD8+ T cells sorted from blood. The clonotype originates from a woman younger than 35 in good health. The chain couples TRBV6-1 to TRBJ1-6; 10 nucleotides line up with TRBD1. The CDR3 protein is CASRGQGSSPLHF. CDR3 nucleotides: TGTGCCAGCAGGGGACAGGGGAGTTCACCCCTCCACTTT.